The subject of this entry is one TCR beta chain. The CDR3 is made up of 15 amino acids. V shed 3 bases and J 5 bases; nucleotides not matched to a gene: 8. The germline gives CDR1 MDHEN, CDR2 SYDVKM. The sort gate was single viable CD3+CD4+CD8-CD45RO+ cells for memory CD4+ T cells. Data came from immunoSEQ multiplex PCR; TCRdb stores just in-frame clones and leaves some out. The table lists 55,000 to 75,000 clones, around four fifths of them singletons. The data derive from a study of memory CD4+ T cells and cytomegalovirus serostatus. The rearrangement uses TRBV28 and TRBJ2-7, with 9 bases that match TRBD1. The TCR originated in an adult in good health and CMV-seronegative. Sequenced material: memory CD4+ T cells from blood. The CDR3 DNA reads TGTGCCAGCAGTTTGTGGGGACAGGGTACCCACGAGCAGTACTTC. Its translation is CASSLWGQGTHEQYF. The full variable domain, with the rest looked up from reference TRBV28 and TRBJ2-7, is DVKVTQSSRYLVKRTGEKVFLECVQDMDHENMFWYRQDPGLGLRLIYFSYDVKMKEKGDIPEGYSVSREKKERFSLILESASTNQTSMYLCASSLWGQGTHEQYFGPGTRLTVT.